The 31 T cell receptor beta chains below come from one sample, sequenced in a study of cytomegalovirus exposure and HLA in healthy donors. The PCR used 60 Vbeta and 13 Jbeta primers. The assay was immunoSEQ multiplex PCR, and TCRdb's table has in-frame clones only and misses some. The sample holds 150,000 to 160,000 clones, more than 75% seen once. Sequenced material: PBMCs. These TCRs come from a man aged 25-45 years in good health and CMV-seropositive.

The rearrangement uses TRBV4-3 and TRBJ1-2, with TRBD1 as a possible D gene (5 bases). The germline V gene has CDR1 LGHNA and CDR2 YSLEER. This CDR3 is built from 14 residues. Trimming took off 0 bases at V and 7 bases at J, with 12 bases between the two ends. The DNA for the CDR3 is TGCGCCAGCAGCCAAGATCTGGGGCTGGCTGGCTACACCTTC. Its translation: CASSQDLGLAGYTF.

As concerns this clone: At one end, the junction sequence differs from germline, possibly due to a read error. The J gene is TRBJ1-5, the V gene TRBV7-7, with D hard to call. Looked up from germline, CDR1 is SSHAT and CDR2 is FNYEAQ (reference sequence). The CDR3 covers 14 residues. The CDR3 sequence: CASSLPGFGVPQHF. The CDR3 DNA reads as TGTGCTAGCAGCTTGCCGGGATTCGGGGTGCCCCAGCATTTT.

This clone was seen a few times. The V and J genes are TRBV5-4 and TRBJ1-2, with a weak D call TRBD1 (5 bases). The length of the CDR3 is 17 residues. Germline assignment: CDR1 SGHNT and CDR2 YYREEE (reference sequence). The V gene lost 4 bases and the J gene lost 3 bases, with 22 bases spanning the gap. Written as DNA, the CDR3 is TGTGCCAGCAGCCTGGGCGGGACCTATGGGGTGGACTATGGCTACACCTTC. Its protein product is CASSLGGTYGVDYGYTF.

This sequence joins TRBV27 and TRBJ1-5; unclear D gene. The CDR3 covers 12 residues. Germline CDR1 is MNHEY and CDR2 is SMNVEV (reference sequence). The V end lost 8 bases, the J end lost 1 base, and 6 bases lay between the germline ends. CDR3 region: CASSRSNQPQHF. As DNA, the CDR3 is TGTGCCAGCTCCAGGAGCAATCAGCCCCAGCATTTT.

This chain uses TRBV27 with TRBJ2-5; D ambiguous. V dropped 6 bases and J dropped 7 bases, with 9 bases sitting between them. The CDR3 totals 11 residues. Germline loops: CDR1 MNHEY, CDR2 SMNVEV (reference sequence). The CDR3 region is CASSFSGTQYF. The DNA for the CDR3 is TGTGCCAGCAGCTTCTCGGGGACCCAGTACTTC.

As DNA, the CDR3 is TGCGCCAGCAGTGAGTCCCGGAGAGACACTGAAGCTTTCTTT. It codes for CASSESRRDTEAFF. The chain has TRBV10-1 and TRBJ1-1; no reliable D call. The germline gives CDR1 WNHNN, CDR2 SYGVQD (reference sequence). Trimming removed 0 bases from V and 3 bases from J, with 8 bases in between. The CDR3 totals 14 residues.

This clone was seen just once. The CDR3 DNA sequence: TGTGCCAGCTCACCGGTAGAGGGTAATCAGCCCCAGCATTTT. It yields the protein CASSPVEGNQPQHF. The chain couples TRBV18 to TRBJ1-5; the D is unclear. The CDR3 totals 14 residues. V shed 3 bases and J shed 4 bases, with 10 bases lying between them. In germline, CDR1 is KGHSH, CDR2 LQKENI.

The V call is TRBV27, the J call TRBJ2-1; TRBD2 agrees at 7 bases. Germline CDR1 is MNHEY and CDR2 is SMNVEV (reference sequence). The ends lost 3 bases at V and 1 base at J; junction bases unmatched: 6. CDR3 size: 16 residues. The CDR3 loop reads CASSLAGVVSYNEQFF. CDR3 in DNA: TGTGCCAGCAGTTTGGCGGGAGTGGTTTCCTACAATGAGCAGTTCTTC.

This chain connects TRBV7-9 to TRBJ2-3; 9 positions agree with TRBD1. CDR1 and CDR2 from the germline V gene are SEHNR and FQNEAQ (reference sequence). This CDR3 has 17 amino acids. The V segment lost 4 bases and the J segment 2 bases; nucleotides outside the gene matches: 10. The CDR3 sequence is CASSSSGQGFHTDTQYF. The CDR3 DNA reads TGTGCCAGCAGCTCTTCCGGACAGGGGTTTCACACAGATACGCAGTATTTT. Drawing the rest from reference TRBV7-9 and TRBJ2-3, the complete variable domain is DTGVSQNPRHKITKRGQNVTFRCDPISEHNRLYWYRQTLGQGPEFLTYFQNEAQLEKSRLLSDRFSAERPKGSFSTLEIQRTEQGDSAMYLCASSSSGQGFHTDTQYFGPGTRLTVL.

This rearrangement joins TRBV6-1 to TRBJ2-5, with D hard to call. TRBJ2-7 explains the end of the DNA better; the J call may be wrong. The CDR3 totals 12 residues. The germline gives CDR1 MNHNS, CDR2 SASEGT. The CDR3 sequence is CASSHQNYEQYF. The CDR3 nucleotides are TGTGCCAGCAGCCACCAGAACTACGAGCAGTACTTC.

This clone has just a few counts. The chain links TRBV11-3 to TRBJ2-2; D is possibly TRBD1 (5 bases). The CDR3 runs 15 residues. Germline values: CDR1 SGHNT, CDR2 YENEEA. The V end lost 1 base, the J end lost 9 bases, and 15 bases lay between the germline ends. The CDR3 reads CASSLGEDRHRELFF. The CDR3 bases are TGTGCCAGCAGCTTAGGCGAAGACAGACACCGGGAGCTGTTTTTT.

This sequence joins TRBV9 and TRBJ1-1; possibly TRBD1 for D (5 bases). V shed 0 bases and J shed 3 bases, with 12 bases lying between them. This CDR3 comprises 15 residues. Germline CDR1 and CDR2: SGDLS and YYNGEE. The CDR3 DNA reads as TGTGCCAGCAGCGTAGATGGCAGGGTATACACTGAAGCTTTCTTT. Protein: CASSVDGRVYTEAFF. Using reference TRBV9 and TRBJ1-1 for the parts outside the CDR3, the full variable domain is DSGVTQTPKHLITATGQRVTLRCSPRSGDLSVYWYQQSLDQGLQFLIQYYNGEERAKGNILERFSAQQFPDLHSELNLSSLELGDSALYFCASSVDGRVYTEAFFGQGTRLTVV.

V usage is TRBV7-6 and J usage is TRBJ1-1, with 7 bases that match TRBD1. The J segment lost 3 bases and the V segment lost 4 bases, leaving 5 bases of the junction unmatched. This CDR3 has 14 amino acids. CDR1 is SGHVS and CDR2 is FNYEAQ in the germline V gene. The CDR3 bases are TGTGCCAGCAGCTCCGGACAGGCCTACACTGAAGCTTTCTTT. This translates into CASSSGQAYTEAFF.

Turning to this clone: The DNA is omitted, as the CDR3 cannot be located on it reliably, and the CDR3 follows TCRdb's listing. The rearrangement joins TRBV2 to TRBJ2-7; the table names TRBD1, a call not compared with the DNA. Germline V gene lookup returns CDR1 SNHLY and CDR2 FYNNEI. Including both end residues, the CDR3 is 13 amino acids long. The CDR3 is CASILDRGDEQYF.

This clone was seen a few times. V gene TRBV6-5 combines with J gene TRBJ2-3; D is unresolved. From germline, CDR1 is MNHEY and CDR2 SVGAGI. CDR3 length equals 15 residues. The ends were cut back, 5 bases at V and 2 bases at J, with 14 bases in the middle. The CDR3 reads CASSRTQASTDTQYF. CDR3 nucleotide sequence: TGTGCCAGCAGTCGCACCCAGGCTTCCACAGATACGCAGTATTTT.

V and J are TRBV5-1 and TRBJ2-5; D ambiguous. V lost 6 bases to trimming and J lost 0 bases, with 9 bases between them. The CDR3 has 13 amino acids. Germline loops: CDR1 SGHRS, CDR2 YFSETQ. This CDR3 reads CASNVDNQETQYF. CDR3 DNA sequence: TGCGCCAGCAACGTCGACAACCAAGAGACCCAGTACTTC.

The CDR3 nucleotides are TGCGCCAGCAGCTTGGGACAGGGGGAACAGCCCCAGCATTTT. Its protein is CASSLGQGEQPQHF. The chain uses TRBV5-1 and TRBJ1-5; TRBD1 aligns across 9 bases. J lost 7 bases, V lost 0 bases, and 2 bases had no gene match. Germline CDR1 SGHRS, CDR2 YFSETQ. This CDR3 contains 14 residues.

The J gene is TRBJ1-1, the V gene TRBV5-5; D might be TRBD1 (6 bases). Trimming cost V 4 bases and J 1 base, with 14 bases left between them. The V gene's germline CDR1 is SGHKS and CDR2 YYEKEE (reference sequence). This CDR3 contains 15 residues. As DNA, the CDR3 is TGTGCCAGCAGCGCACGGGACACAAAGAACACTGAAGCTTTCTTT. Protein: CASSARDTKNTEAFF.

In its sample, this clone was seen a few times. The chain uses TRBV5-1 and TRBJ1-6, with a weak D call TRBD1 (6 bases). The CDR3 extends over 13 amino acids. Germline V CDR1 and CDR2: SGHRS, YFSETQ. V gave up 4 bases and J gave up 7 bases, with 9 bases separating them. The CDR3 DNA reads as TGCGCCAGCAGCCGGGACAAGAATTCACCCCTCCACTTT. Its translation is CASSRDKNSPLHF.

V gene TRBV5-8 combines with J gene TRBJ1-3, with D possibly TRBD1 on 6 matching bases. Looked up from germline, CDR1 is SGHTS and CDR2 is YDEGEE. Trimming pared 4 bases from V and 1 base from J, leaving 12 bases between. The length of the CDR3 is 15 residues. The CDR3 is CASSRGGQSGNTIYF. CDR3 nucleotides: TGTGCCAGCAGCCGGGGGGGCCAGTCTGGAAACACCATATATTTT.

The J gene is TRBJ2-1, the V gene TRBV7-3, with 8 bases identical to TRBD1. The CDR3 consists of 15 residues. The germline CDR1 and CDR2 sequences are SGHTA and FQGTGA. J gave up 6 bases and V 5 bases, and 9 bases lay outside the gene matches. The CDR3 DNA reads TGTGCCAGCAGCCCGGGGACAGGCCCTCGCAATGAGCAGTTCTTC. Translating gives CASSPGTGPRNEQFF.

The count of this clone is one. This chain uses TRBV19 with TRBJ1-2; no clear D. V lost 3 bases and J 1 base, leaving 9 bases between the germline ends. The V gene's germline CDR1 is LNHDA and CDR2 SQIVND (reference sequence). The CDR3 has 14 residues. The CDR3 DNA reads TGTGCCAGTAGTATTGAGAATCTTAACTATGGCTACACCTTC. It yields the protein CASSIENLNYGYTF.

The chain has TRBV7-3 and TRBJ2-3; D uncertain. The V and J ends lost 5 bases and 11 bases respectively, with 29 bases between them. Germline lookup yields CDR1 SGHTA and CDR2 FQGTGA. The CDR3 runs to 17 residues. The CDR3 spells CASSPQVAQRHRYEQYF. CDR3 in DNA: TGTGCCAGCAGCCCCCAGGTTGCTCAACGTCACAGATATGAGCAGTATTTT.

This chain joins TRBV5-1 and TRBJ2-7; 9 bases align to TRBD2. V trimming: 8 bases; J trimming: 4 bases; junction bases outside the gene matches: 7. CDR1 and CDR2 (germline): SGHRS, YFSETQ. The CDR3 covers 13 residues. The CDR3 loop is CASTGLAPYEQYF. As DNA, the CDR3 is TGCGCCAGTACCGGACTAGCGCCTTACGAGCAGTACTTC. The whole variable domain, filled in from reference TRBV5-1 and TRBJ2-7, reads KAGVTQTPRYLIKTRGQQVTLSCSPISGHRSVSWYQQTPGQGLQFLFEYFSETQRNKGNFPGRFSGRQFSNSRSEMNVSTLELGDSALYLCASTGLAPYEQYFGPGTRLTVT.

The gene calls are TRBV7-9 and TRBJ1-3; maybe TRBD1 (6 bases). The CDR3 totals 15 residues. V was pared by 3 bases and J by 0 bases, with 9 bases between. Germline assignment: CDR1 SEHNR and CDR2 FQNEAQ (reference sequence). The CDR3 DNA is TGTGCCAGCAGCTTCCCGGACAGCTCTGGAAACACCATATATTTT. It codes for CASSFPDSSGNTIYF. The full variable domain, with the rest looked up from reference TRBV7-9 and TRBJ1-3, is DTGVSQNPRHKITKRGQNVTFRCDPISEHNRLYWYRQTLGQGPEFLTYFQNEAQLEKSRLLSDRFSAERPKGSFSTLEIQRTEQGDSAMYLCASSFPDSSGNTIYFGEGSWLTVV.

The chain employs TRBV5-1 and TRBJ1-1; TRBD1 is a possible D gene (6 bases). This CDR3 comprises 16 residues. From germline, CDR1 is SGHRS and CDR2 YFSETQ. The V gene lost 7 bases and the J gene lost 4 bases, with 23 bases spanning the gap. The CDR3 coding sequence is TGCGCCAGCGGAAGGACAGATCAACGTAGAGGCACTGAAGCTTTCTTT. Residues: CASGRTDQRRGTEAFF.

The chain links TRBV11-3 to TRBJ2-1; a weak D match, TRBD2 (5 bases). This CDR3 is built from 15 residues. Per germline, CDR1 SGHNT and CDR2 YENEEA. Trimming removed 1 base at V and 0 bases at J, with 7 bases between. CDR3 protein: CASSLGGSSYNEQFF. In DNA, the CDR3 is TGTGCCAGCAGCTTAGGAGGGAGCTCCTACAATGAGCAGTTCTTC.

This clone came up a few times. The chain uses TRBV7-2 and TRBJ1-4, with 7 bases aligning to TRBD1. Per germline, CDR1 SGHTA and CDR2 FQGNSA. The CDR3 has 14 residues. J gave up 7 bases and V 2 bases, and 4 bases lay outside the gene matches. The CDR3 nucleotides are TGTGCCAGCAGCTTACAACAGGGGTTTGAAAAACTGTTTTTT. This translates into CASSLQQGFEKLFF.

The chain uses TRBV5-1 and TRBJ2-7; 9 bases fit TRBD2. Germline assignment: CDR1 SGHRS and CDR2 YFSETQ. Germline trimming cut 0 bases from V and 4 bases from J; bases unmatched to any gene: 5. The length of the CDR3 is 15 residues. The CDR3 nucleotides read TGCGCCAGCAGCTTGGAGGGGCGGGGGGGGTACGAGCAGTACTTC. It specifies CASSLEGRGGYEQYF.

The V call is TRBV30, the J call TRBJ1-6; TRBD1 matches at 8 bases. The CDR3 runs 11 residues. Germline assignment: CDR1 GTSNPN and CDR2 SVGIG (reference sequence). J was trimmed by 11 bases and V by 7 bases; bases with no gene match: 4. The CDR3 protein is CAYTQGAPLHF. The CDR3 DNA reads TGTGCCTACACACAGGGGGCACCCCTCCACTTT.

This chain joins TRBV18 and TRBJ2-5, with TRBD1 matching 9 bases. The DNA matches TRBJ2-7 better at its end, which makes the J call doubtful. Per the germline V gene, CDR1 is KGHSH and CDR2 is LQKENI. The CDR3 has 14 residues. The DNA of the CDR3 is TGTGCCAGCTCCCTAGGGACAGGGCCCAACGAGCAGTACTTC. Its protein product is CASSLGTGPNEQYF.